Presented here are 14 T cell receptor beta chains from one specimen sequenced in a study of human T cells and chemical hapten exposure. Via MiXCR, TCRdb re-called the RACE reads, giving one row per CDR3 protein. The sample yields some 180,000 distinct CDR3 sequences, around 24% seen once. Time point in this sample: patch test 1, 2 weeks after DPC sensitization. The treatment denotes: therapeutic diphenylcyclopropenone sensitization with weekly scalp DPC. Sequenced material: whole blood, taken in connection with sensitization to the hapten diphenylcyclopropenone (DPC). The receptors were sampled from a woman between 50 and 59 years old with alopecia areata. Some clones in this sample may be carry-over from other donors' samples.

A few counts support this clonotype. The V gene is TRBV10-3, the J gene TRBJ1-2; a weak D match, TRBD1 (5 bases). The ends were cut back, 2 bases at V and 0 bases at J, with 10 bases in the middle. There are 15 residues in the CDR3. Germline assignment: CDR1 ENHRY and CDR2 SYGVKD. In DNA, the CDR3 is TGTGCCATCAGTGAGGAGACAGTGGCTAACTATGGCTACACCTTC. It codes for CAISEETVANYGYTF.

This clonotype was counted many times. The chain is built from TRBV29-1 and TRBJ2-7; D possibly corresponds to TRBD2 (5 bases). Trimming took off 7 bases at V and 0 bases at J, with 10 bases between the two ends. There are 12 residues in the CDR3. Per germline, CDR1 SQVTM and CDR2 ANQGSEA. As DNA, the CDR3 is TGCAGCGGAGGGTATAGCTCCTACGAGCAGTACTTC. Translating it yields CSGGYSSYEQYF.

This clonotype appeared many times. This chain connects TRBV6-2 or TRBV6-3 to TRBJ1-5; D not certain. The V gene lost 8 bases and the J gene lost 7 bases, with 12 bases spanning the gap. The germline V gene has CDR1 MNHEY and CDR2 SVGEGT. This CDR3 spans 12 amino acids. The CDR3 spells CASSNLLQPQHF. CDR3 in DNA: TGTGCCAGCTCCAACCTACTGCAGCCCCAGCATTTT.

The chain links TRBV6-2 or TRBV6-3 to TRBJ2-6, with 8 bases identical to TRBD1. V was pared by 5 bases and J by 2 bases, with 5 bases of the junction left unmatched. Germline CDR1 and CDR2: MNHEY and SVGEGT. The CDR3 contains 16 residues. In DNA form, the CDR3 reads TGTGCCAGCAGTCTCGGACAGGGTGCTGGGGCCAACGTCCTGACTTTC. Protein: CASSLGQGAGANVLTF.

The chain combines TRBV18 with TRBJ2-3, with D perhaps TRBD1 (6 bases). In germline, CDR1 is KGHSH, CDR2 LQKENI. This CDR3 region has 15 residues. V was clipped by 3 bases and J by 7 bases, with 17 bases between them. Here the CDR3 reads CASSPQTGTGNTQYF. The CDR3 DNA sequence: TGTGCCAGCTCACCGCAGACAGGCACCGGTAATACGCAGTATTTT.

This clonotype came up many times. The chain combines TRBV24-1 with TRBJ1-1; no clear D gene. The CDR3 runs to 17 residues. Deletions cut 4 bases from V and 0 bases from J, with 17 bases between. CDR1 and CDR2 from the germline V gene are KGHDR and SFDVKD. This CDR3 is CATSDRGRGSMNTEAFF. In DNA form, the CDR3 reads TGTGCCACCAGTGACCGTGGGAGAGGTAGTATGAACACTGAAGCTTTCTTT.

The sample holds a few counts of this clonotype. The chain combines TRBV3-1 with TRBJ2-2, with D unresolved. V lost 3 bases and J 3 bases, leaving 2 bases between the germline ends. CDR1 is LGHDT, CDR2 YNNKEL, per germline (reference sequence). The CDR3 has 12 amino acids. The CDR3 nucleotides are TGTGCCAGCAGCCATGACACCGGGGAGCTGTTTTTT. Translation gives CASSHDTGELFF.

The V and J genes are TRBV20-1 and TRBJ2-1; possible D gene TRBD1, 5 bases. CDR1 and CDR2 from the germline V gene are DFQATT and SNEGSKA (reference sequence). This CDR3 contains 12 residues. The ends were cut back, 1 base at V and 8 bases at J, with 9 bases in the middle. As DNA, the CDR3 is TGCAGTGCTAGAGTAGGGGTTGATGAGCAGTTCTTC. Translating gives CSARVGVDEQFF.

V gene TRBV5-4 combines with J gene TRBJ2-7, with D maybe TRBD2 (6 bases). CDR3 length: 13 amino acids. Per germline, CDR1 SGHNT and CDR2 YYREEE (reference sequence). Trimming cost V 1 base and J 1 base, with 6 bases left between them. The CDR3 bases are TGTGCCAGCAGCTTGCGGGGGTCCTACGAGCAGTACTTC. Translation: CASSLRGSYEQYF.

This clonotype was seen only a few times. The J gene is TRBJ2-7, the V gene TRBV7-9; 9 nucleotides line up with TRBD1. Germline CDR1 reads SEHNR; CDR2 reads FQNEAQ (reference sequence). J gave up 5 bases and V 3 bases, and 5 bases lay outside the gene matches. This CDR3 has 14 amino acids. DNA of the CDR3: TGTGCCAGCAGCTTGGGACAGGGTCTGGACGAGCAGTACTTC. The encoded protein is CASSLGQGLDEQYF. The variable domain in full, completed from reference TRBV7-9 and TRBJ2-7, reads DTGVSQNPRHKITKRGQNVTFRCDPISEHNRLYWYRQTLGQGPEFLTYFQNEAQLEKSRLLSDRFSAERPKGSFSTLEIQRTEQGDSAMYLCASSLGQGLDEQYFGPGTRLTVT.

The rearrangement links TRBV10-2 to TRBJ2-7, with 7 bases matching TRBD2. Trimming removed 6 bases from V and 5 bases from J; junction bases left unmatched: 10. CDR3 length equals 14 residues. Germline loops: CDR1 WSHSY, CDR2 SAAADI. The CDR3 DNA reads TGCGCCAGCAGACGGGCGGGAGACGGCGACGAGCAGTACTTC. Amino acid sequence: CASRRAGDGDEQYF.

The table lists this clonotype with a few counts. This chain uses TRBV29-1 with TRBJ1-5; D gene ambiguous. The CDR3 loop spans 15 amino acids. V was cut by 2 bases and J by 4 bases, with 15 bases left in between. Germline CDR1 and CDR2: SQVTM and ANQGSEA. In DNA, the CDR3 is TGCAGCGTTGAATTGGCGGGCATAGGTAATCAGCCCCAGCATTTT. Amino acids: CSVELAGIGNQPQHF. The whole variable domain, remainder taken from reference TRBV29-1 and TRBJ1-5, is SAVISQKPSRDICQRGTSLTIQCQVDSQVTMMFWYRQQPGQSLTLIATANQGSEATYESGFVIDKFPISRPNLTFSTLTVSNMSPEDSSIYLCSVELAGIGNQPQHFGDGTRLSIL.

This clonotype was observed many times. The chain links TRBV10-2 to TRBJ2-2; D may be TRBD1 (6 bases). CDR1 and CDR2 (germline): WSHSY, SAAADI. V was pared by 7 bases and J by 6 bases, with 9 bases between. The CDR3 consists of 12 residues. In DNA form, the CDR3 reads TGCGCCAGCACAGGGGACCCCGGGGAGCTGTTTTTT. Translating it yields CASTGDPGELFF.

The J gene is TRBJ2-7, the V gene TRBV5-1; the D gene is possibly TRBD2 (6 bases). The CDR3 totals 17 residues. V lost 7 bases, J lost 3 bases, and 26 bases lay in between. Looked up from germline, CDR1 is SGHRS and CDR2 is YFSETQ. Here the CDR3 DNA reads TGCGCCAGCGGACCCCTTCTAGTGGGAGGAGGTCTCTACGAGCAGTACTTC. It specifies CASGPLLVGGGLYEQYF.